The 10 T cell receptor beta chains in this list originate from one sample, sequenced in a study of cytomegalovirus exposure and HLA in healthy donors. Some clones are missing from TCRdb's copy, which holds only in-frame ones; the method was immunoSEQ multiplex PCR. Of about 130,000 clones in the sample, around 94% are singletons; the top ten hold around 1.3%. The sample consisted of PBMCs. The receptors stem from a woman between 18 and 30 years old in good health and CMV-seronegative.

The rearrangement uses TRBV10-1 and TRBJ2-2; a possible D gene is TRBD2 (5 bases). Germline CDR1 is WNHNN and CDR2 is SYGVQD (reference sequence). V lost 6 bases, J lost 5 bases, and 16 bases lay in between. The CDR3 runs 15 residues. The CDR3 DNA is TGCGCCAGCAGCCCCGGACTCCGGGGAACCGGGGAGCTGTTTTTT. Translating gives CASSPGLRGTGELFF.

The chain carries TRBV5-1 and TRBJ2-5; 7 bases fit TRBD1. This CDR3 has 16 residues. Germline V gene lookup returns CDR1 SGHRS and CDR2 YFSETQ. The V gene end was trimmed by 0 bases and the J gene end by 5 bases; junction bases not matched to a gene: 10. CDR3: CASSLVMRGLIETQYF. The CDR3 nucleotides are TGCGCCAGCAGCTTGGTCATGAGGGGGCTCATTGAGACCCAGTACTTC.

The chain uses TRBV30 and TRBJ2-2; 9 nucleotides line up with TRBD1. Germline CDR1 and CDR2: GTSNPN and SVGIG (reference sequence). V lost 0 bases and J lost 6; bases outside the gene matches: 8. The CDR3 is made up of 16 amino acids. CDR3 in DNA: TGTGCCTGGAGTGTTAATATCGGGACAGGGCCCGGGGAGCTGTTTTTT. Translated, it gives CAWSVNIGTGPGELFF.

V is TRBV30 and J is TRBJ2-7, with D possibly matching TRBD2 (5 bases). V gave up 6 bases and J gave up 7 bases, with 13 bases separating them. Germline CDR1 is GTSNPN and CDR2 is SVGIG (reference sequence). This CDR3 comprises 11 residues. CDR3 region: CACGRTGEQYF. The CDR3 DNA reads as TGTGCCTGTGGCCGAACGGGGGAGCAGTACTTC.

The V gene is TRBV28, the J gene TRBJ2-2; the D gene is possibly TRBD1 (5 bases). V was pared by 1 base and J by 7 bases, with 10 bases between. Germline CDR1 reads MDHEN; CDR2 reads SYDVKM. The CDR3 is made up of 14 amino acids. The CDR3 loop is CASSLLTESGELFF. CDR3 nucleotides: TGTGCCAGCAGTTTATTGACAGAGAGCGGGGAGCTGTTTTTT.

CDR3 in amino acids: CSVTTGGDTEAFF. Written as DNA, the CDR3 is TGCAGCGTTACGACAGGGGGAGACACTGAAGCTTTCTTT. The genes are TRBV29-1 and TRBJ1-1; TRBD1 agrees at 9 bases. J was trimmed by 3 bases and V by 5 bases; bases with no gene match: 4. CDR3 length equals 13 residues. Germline CDR1 SQVTM, CDR2 ANQGSEA.

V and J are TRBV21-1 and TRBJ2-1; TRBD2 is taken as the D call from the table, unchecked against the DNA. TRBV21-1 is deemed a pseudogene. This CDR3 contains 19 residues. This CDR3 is CASTLGGTSGSSSYNEQFF. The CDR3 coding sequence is TGTGCCAGCACCTTGGGGGGGACTAGCGGGTCAAGCTCCTACAATGAGCAGTTCTTC.

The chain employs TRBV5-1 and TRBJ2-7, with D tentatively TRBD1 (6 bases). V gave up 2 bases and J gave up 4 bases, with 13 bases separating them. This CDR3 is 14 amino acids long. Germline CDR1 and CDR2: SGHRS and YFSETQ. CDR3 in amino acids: CASSFSWTDYEQYF. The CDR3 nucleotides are TGCGCCAGCAGCTTTTCTTGGACAGATTACGAGCAGTACTTC.

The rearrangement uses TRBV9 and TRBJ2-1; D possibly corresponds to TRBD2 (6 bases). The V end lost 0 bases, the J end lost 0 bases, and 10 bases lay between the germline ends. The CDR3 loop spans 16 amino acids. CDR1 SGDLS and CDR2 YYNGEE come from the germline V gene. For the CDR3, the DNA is TGTGCCAGCAGCGTAGGGCGGGATCGCTCCTACAATGAGCAGTTCTTC. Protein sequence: CASSVGRDRSYNEQFF. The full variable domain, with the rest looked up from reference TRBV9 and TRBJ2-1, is DSGVTQTPKHLITATGQRVTLRCSPRSGDLSVYWYQQSLDQGLQFLIQYYNGEERAKGNILERFSAQQFPDLHSELNLSSLELGDSALYFCASSVGRDRSYNEQFFGPGTRLTVL.

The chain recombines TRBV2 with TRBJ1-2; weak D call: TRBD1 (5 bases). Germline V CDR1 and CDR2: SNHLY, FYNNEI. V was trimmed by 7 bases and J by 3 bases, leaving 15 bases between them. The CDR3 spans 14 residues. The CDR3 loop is CASIGQGFDYGYTF. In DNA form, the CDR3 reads TGTGCCAGCATCGGGCAGGGCTTTGACTATGGCTACACCTTC. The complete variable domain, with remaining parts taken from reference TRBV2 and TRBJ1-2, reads EPEVTQTPSHQVTQMGQEVILRCVPISNHLYFYWYRQILGQKVEFLVSFYNNEISEKSEIFDDQFSVERPDGSNFTLKIRSTKLEDSAMYFCASIGQGFDYGYTFGSGTRLTVV.